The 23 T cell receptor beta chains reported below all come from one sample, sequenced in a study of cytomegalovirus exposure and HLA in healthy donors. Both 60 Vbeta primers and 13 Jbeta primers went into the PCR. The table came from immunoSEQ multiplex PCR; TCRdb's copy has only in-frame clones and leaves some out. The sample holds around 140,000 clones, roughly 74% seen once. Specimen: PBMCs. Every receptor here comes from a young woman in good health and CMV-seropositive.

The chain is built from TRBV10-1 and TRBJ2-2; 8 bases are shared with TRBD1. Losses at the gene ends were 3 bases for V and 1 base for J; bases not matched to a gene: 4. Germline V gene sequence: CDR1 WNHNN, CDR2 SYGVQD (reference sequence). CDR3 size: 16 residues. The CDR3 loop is CASSDLGTGNTGELFF. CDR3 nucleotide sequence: TGCGCCAGCAGTGACCTAGGGACAGGGAACACCGGGGAGCTGTTTTTT.

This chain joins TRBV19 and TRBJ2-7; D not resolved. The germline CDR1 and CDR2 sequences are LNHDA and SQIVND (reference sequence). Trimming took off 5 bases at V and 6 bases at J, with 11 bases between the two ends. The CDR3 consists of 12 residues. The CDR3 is CASSRLPGEQYF. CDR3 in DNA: TGTGCCAGTAGTCGCCTCCCGGGCGAGCAGTACTTC.

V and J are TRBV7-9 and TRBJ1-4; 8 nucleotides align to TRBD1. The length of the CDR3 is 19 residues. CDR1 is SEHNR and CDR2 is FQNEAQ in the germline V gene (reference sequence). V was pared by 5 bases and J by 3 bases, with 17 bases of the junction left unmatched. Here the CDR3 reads CASSPSRGRSSGSNEKLFF. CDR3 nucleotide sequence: TGTGCCAGCAGCCCCTCCAGGGGGCGCTCCTCGGGATCTAATGAAAAACTGTTTTTT.

CDR3 sequence reads: CASSWDLGLADYNEQFF. The CDR3 DNA reads TGTGCCAGCAGCTGGGACTTGGGTCTAGCGGATTACAATGAGCAGTTCTTC. This rearrangement joins TRBV5-4 to TRBJ2-1; 7 bases align to TRBD2. This CDR3 has 17 residues. Unmatched junction bases numbered 13, after V lost 3 bases and J lost 4 bases. Per germline, CDR1 SGHNT and CDR2 YYREEE (reference sequence).

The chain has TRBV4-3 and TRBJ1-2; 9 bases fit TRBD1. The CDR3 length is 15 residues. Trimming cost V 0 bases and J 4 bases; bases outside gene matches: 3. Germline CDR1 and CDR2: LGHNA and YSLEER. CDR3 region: CASSQEAGQGYGYTF. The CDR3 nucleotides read TGCGCCAGCAGCCAAGAAGCGGGACAGGGCTATGGCTACACCTTC.

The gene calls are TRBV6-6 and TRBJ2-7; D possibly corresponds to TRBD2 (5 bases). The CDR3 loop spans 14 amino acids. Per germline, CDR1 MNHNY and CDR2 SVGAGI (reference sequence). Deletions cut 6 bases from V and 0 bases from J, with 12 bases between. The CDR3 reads CASREDGTSYEQYF. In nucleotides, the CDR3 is TGTGCCAGCAGGGAGGACGGAACCTCCTACGAGCAGTACTTC.

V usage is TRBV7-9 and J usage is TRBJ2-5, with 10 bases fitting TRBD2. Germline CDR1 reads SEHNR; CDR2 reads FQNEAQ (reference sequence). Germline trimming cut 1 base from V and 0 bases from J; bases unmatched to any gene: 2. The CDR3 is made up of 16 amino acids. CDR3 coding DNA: TGTGCCAGCAGCTTAGGGCTAGCGGGGGACCAAGAGACCCAGTACTTC. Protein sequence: CASSLGLAGDQETQYF.

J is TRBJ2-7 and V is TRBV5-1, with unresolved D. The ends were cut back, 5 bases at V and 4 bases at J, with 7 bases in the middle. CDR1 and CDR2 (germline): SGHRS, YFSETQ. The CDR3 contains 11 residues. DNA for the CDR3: TGCGCCAGCAGAAAGGAGTACGAGCAGTACTTC. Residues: CASRKEYEQYF.

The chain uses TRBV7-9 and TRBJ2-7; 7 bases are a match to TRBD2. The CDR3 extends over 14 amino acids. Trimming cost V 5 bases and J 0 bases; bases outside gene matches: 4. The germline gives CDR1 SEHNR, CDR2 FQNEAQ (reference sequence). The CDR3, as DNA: TGTGCCAGCAGCCCCCGGACTAGCTCCTACGAGCAGTACTTC. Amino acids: CASSPRTSSYEQYF. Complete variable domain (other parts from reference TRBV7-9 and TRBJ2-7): DTGVSQNPRHKITKRGQNVTFRCDPISEHNRLYWYRQTLGQGPEFLTYFQNEAQLEKSRLLSDRFSAERPKGSFSTLEIQRTEQGDSAMYLCASSPRTSSYEQYFGPGTRLTVT.

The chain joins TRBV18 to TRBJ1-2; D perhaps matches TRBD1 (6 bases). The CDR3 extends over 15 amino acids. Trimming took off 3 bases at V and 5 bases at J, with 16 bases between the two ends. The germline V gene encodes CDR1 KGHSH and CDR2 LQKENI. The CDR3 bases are TGTGCCAGCTCACCTGGAACAGGGCGGGTATATGGCTACACCTTC. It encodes CASSPGTGRVYGYTF.

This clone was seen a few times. CDR3 bases: TGTGCCAGCAGCTTGGGGACATTCTTTAAAGAGACCCAGTACTTC. Translated: CASSLGTFFKETQYF. This chain uses TRBV5-6 with TRBJ2-5; weak D call: TRBD1 (5 bases). V was cut by 0 bases and J by 3 bases, with 12 bases left in between. CDR1 and CDR2 (germline): SGHDT, YYEEEE. This CDR3 region has 15 residues.

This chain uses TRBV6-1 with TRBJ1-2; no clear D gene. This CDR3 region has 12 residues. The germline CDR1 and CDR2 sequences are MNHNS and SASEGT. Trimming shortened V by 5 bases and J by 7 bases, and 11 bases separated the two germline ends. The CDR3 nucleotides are TGTGCCAGCAGTTATGGTACCGGTGGCTACACCTTC. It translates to CASSYGTGGYTF.

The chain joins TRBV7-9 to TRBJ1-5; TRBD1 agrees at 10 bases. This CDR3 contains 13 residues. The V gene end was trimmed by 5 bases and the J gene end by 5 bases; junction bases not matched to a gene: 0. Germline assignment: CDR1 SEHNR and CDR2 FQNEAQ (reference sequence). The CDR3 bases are TGTGCCAGCAGCGGGACAGGGGATCAGCCCCAGCATTTT. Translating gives CASSGTGDQPQHF.

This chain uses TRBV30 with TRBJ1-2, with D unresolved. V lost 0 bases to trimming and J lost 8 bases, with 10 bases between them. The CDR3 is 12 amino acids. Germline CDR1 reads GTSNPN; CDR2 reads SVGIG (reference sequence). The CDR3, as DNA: TGTGCCTGGAGTGTGACCGGCGGGGGCTACACCTTC. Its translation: CAWSVTGGGYTF.

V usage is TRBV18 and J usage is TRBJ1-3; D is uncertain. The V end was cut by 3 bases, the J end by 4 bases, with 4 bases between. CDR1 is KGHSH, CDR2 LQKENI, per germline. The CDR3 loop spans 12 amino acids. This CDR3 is CASSPSGNTIYF. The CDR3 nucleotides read TGTGCCAGCTCACCCTCCGGAAACACCATATATTTT.

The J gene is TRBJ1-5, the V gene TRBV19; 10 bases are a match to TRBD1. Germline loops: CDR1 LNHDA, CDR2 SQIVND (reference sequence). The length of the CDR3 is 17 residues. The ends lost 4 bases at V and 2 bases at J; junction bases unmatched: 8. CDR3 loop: CASSTRQGAGRNQPQHF. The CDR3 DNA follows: TGTGCCAGTAGTACCCGACAGGGGGCAGGTCGCAATCAGCCCCAGCATTTT. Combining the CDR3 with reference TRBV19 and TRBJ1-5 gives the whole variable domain DGGITQSPKYLFRKEGQNVTLSCEQNLNHDAMYWYRQDPGQGLRLIYYSQIVNDFQKGDIAEGYSVSREKKESFPLTVTSAQKNPTAFYLCASSTRQGAGRNQPQHFGDGTRLSIL.

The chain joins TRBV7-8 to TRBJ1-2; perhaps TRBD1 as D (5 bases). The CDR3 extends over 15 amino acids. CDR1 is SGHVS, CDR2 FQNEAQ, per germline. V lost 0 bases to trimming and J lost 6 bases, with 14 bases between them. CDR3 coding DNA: TGTGCCAGCAGCTTAGCCGGGGGAAGGGGAGATGGCTACACCTTC. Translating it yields CASSLAGGRGDGYTF.

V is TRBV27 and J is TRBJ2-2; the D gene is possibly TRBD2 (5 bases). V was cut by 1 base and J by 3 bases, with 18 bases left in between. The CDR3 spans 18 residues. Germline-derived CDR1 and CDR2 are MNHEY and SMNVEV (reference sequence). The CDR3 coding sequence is TGTGCCAGCAGTTTATTGGCCAGGACTTCTTGGGACACCGGGGAGCTGTTTTTT. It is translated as CASSLLARTSWDTGELFF.

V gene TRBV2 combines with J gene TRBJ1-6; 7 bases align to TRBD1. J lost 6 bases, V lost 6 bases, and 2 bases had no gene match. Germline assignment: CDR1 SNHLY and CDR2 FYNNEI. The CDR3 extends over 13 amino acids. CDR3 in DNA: TGTGCCAGCAGAAGGGACAGTAATTCACCCCTCCACTTT. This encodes CASRRDSNSPLHF. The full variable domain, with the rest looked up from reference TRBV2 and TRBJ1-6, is EPEVTQTPSHQVTQMGQEVILRCVPISNHLYFYWYRQILGQKVEFLVSFYNNEISEKSEIFDDQFSVERPDGSNFTLKIRSTKLEDSAMYFCASRRDSNSPLHFGNGTRLTVT.

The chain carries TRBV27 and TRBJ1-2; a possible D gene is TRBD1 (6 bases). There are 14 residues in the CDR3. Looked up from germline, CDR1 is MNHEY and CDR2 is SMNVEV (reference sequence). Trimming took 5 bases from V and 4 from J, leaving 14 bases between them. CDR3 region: CASSPQGLLYGYTF. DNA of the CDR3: TGTGCCAGCAGTCCACAGGGTCTACTCTATGGCTACACCTTC.

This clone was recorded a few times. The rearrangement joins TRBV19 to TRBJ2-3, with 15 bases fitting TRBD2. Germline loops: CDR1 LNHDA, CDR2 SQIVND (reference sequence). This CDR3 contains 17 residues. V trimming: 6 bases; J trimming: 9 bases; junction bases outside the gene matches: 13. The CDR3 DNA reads TGTGCCAGTAGCCCAGGACTAGCGGGGGGGCCAAGAGACACGCAGTATTTT. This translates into CASSPGLAGGPRDTQYF.

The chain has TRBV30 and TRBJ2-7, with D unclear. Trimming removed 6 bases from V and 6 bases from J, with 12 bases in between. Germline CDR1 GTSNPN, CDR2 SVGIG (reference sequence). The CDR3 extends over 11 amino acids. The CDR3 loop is CACRSEREQYF. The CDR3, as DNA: TGTGCCTGTCGCTCAGAGCGCGAGCAGTACTTC. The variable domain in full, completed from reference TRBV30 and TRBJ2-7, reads SQTIHQWPATLVQPVGSPLSLECTVEGTSNPNLYWYRQAAGRGLQLLFYSVGIGQISSEVPQNLSASRPQDRQFILSSKKLLLSDSGFYLCACRSEREQYFGPGTRLTVT.

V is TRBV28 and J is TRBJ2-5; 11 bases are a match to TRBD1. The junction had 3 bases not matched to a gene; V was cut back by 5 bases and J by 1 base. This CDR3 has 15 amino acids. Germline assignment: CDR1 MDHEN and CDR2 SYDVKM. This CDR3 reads CASSKGQGVQETQYF. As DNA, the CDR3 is TGTGCCAGCAGTAAGGGACAGGGGGTCCAAGAGACCCAGTACTTC.